These 8 T cell receptor beta chains were all obtained from the same sample, sequenced in a study of cytomegalovirus exposure and HLA in healthy donors (dated by TCRdb to 2015 to 2018). Library construction relied on the immunoSEQ multiplex PCR assay. For the multiplex PCR, a mixture combining 60 forward primers for TCR Vbeta segments and 13 reverse primers for TCR Jbeta segments was used. TCRdb holds this immuneACCESS table with in-frame rearrangements only. Some clones are missing; in checked studies, unresolved V genes explain under half, and the rest has no known cause. This sample is represented by 250,000 to 350,000 clones; 80% of them were singletons. The ten largest account for roughly 0.31% of the sample. The sample was PBMCs. The source of these receptors is a girl aged 2 to 10 in good health and CMV-seronegative.

The chain combines TRBV6-1 with TRBJ1-1; D is unclear. The germline gives CDR1 MNHNS, CDR2 SASEGT. V was trimmed by 4 bases and J by 0 bases, leaving 15 bases between them. CDR3 length equals 16 residues. Here the CDR3 DNA reads TGTGCCAGCAGTGCCGGGATTTTCCTCATGAACACTGAAGCTTTCTTT. It yields the protein CASSAGIFLMNTEAFF.

This clone was seen a handful of times. This sequence joins TRBV5-1 and TRBJ1-3; the match to TRBD1 covers 7 bases. Germline V gene sequence: CDR1 SGHRS, CDR2 YFSETQ. The CDR3 is made up of 14 amino acids. The trim removed 4 bases at V and 4 bases at J, leaving 5 bases unmatched. The CDR3 reads CASSLGTEGNTIYF. The CDR3 coding sequence is TGCGCCAGCAGCCTGGGGACAGAGGGAAACACCATATATTTT.

This chain joins TRBV7-7 and TRBJ2-2; 9 nucleotides line up with TRBD1. This CDR3 is 15 amino acids long. After removal of 5 bases from V and 4 bases from J, the junction contained 5 bases not matched to a gene. The V gene's germline CDR1 is SSHAT and CDR2 FNYEAQ (reference sequence). The CDR3 reads CASSPTGGVTGELFF. The CDR3, as DNA: TGTGCCAGCAGCCCGACAGGGGGAGTCACCGGGGAGCTGTTTTTT.

V is TRBV29-1 and J is TRBJ2-5; no firm D call. In germline, CDR1 is SQVTM, CDR2 ANQGSEA. Trimming removed 1 base at V and 6 bases at J, with 9 bases between. The CDR3 is 12 amino acids. In DNA form, the CDR3 reads TGCAGCGTTGAAGGGGCTGTAAAGACCCAGTACTTC. Translated, it gives CSVEGAVKTQYF.

The V and J genes are TRBV7-6 and TRBJ2-7; 8 positions match TRBD2. Trimming at V came to 5 bases and at J to 6 bases, leaving 9 bases not matched to a gene. The CDR3 loop spans 14 amino acids. Looked up from germline, CDR1 is SGHVS and CDR2 is FNYEAQ. CDR3 region: CASSRTGGAGEQYF. The DNA for the CDR3 is TGTGCCAGCAGCCGCACGGGGGGGGCTGGCGAGCAGTACTTC.

In this sample, this clone turned up once. This sequence joins TRBV7-8 and TRBJ1-1; D is perhaps TRBD1 (6 bases). Looked up from germline, CDR1 is SGHVS and CDR2 is FQNEAQ. Trimming pared 5 bases from V and 6 bases from J, leaving 19 bases between. There are 15 residues in the CDR3. Written as DNA, the CDR3 is TGTGCCAGCAGCCCGGGACATCCAACCTTGGCTGAAGCTTTCTTT. It yields the protein CASSPGHPTLAEAFF.

This clone was counted a single time. The rearrangement joins TRBV28 to TRBJ2-5; 7 nucleotides line up with TRBD1. The CDR3 spans 14 residues. Germline CDR1 and CDR2: MDHEN and SYDVKM. V lost 5 bases to trimming and J lost 0 bases; unmatched junction nucleotides: 3. CDR3 DNA: TGTGCCAGCAGTGCCGGGACAGACCAAGAGACCCAGTACTTC. Protein: CASSAGTDQETQYF.

V and J are TRBV11-2 and TRBJ2-7, with D possibly matching TRBD1 (6 bases). Germline CDR1 and CDR2: SGHAT and FQNNGV. Trimming removed 7 bases at V and 0 bases at J, with 28 bases between. The CDR3 extends over 19 amino acids. Here the CDR3 DNA reads TGTGCCAGCACCCAATACGGAGATATCAGGGGCAGCAGCTCCTACGAGCAGTACTTC. Amino acids: CASTQYGDIRGSSSYEQYF.